The present entry profiles one T cell receptor beta chain with its context. Its specificity is unknown. These data belong to a study of T cell responses to AZD1222 COVID-19 vaccine. The assay was immunoSEQ multiplex PCR, and TCRdb's table has in-frame clones only and misses some. This sample has about 120,000 clones; about 88% occur once, and the top ten carry around 1.6%. This CDR3 has 14 amino acids. CDR1 is LGHDT and CDR2 is YNNKEL in the germline V gene (reference sequence). V lost 5 bases and J lost 5, with 10 bases in between. Study-wide results and caveats: Donors were mostly white British, more females; clonal diversity possibly underestimated.

The specimen comprised peripheral blood, sampled on day 0 of AZD1222 vaccination. The source of this sequence is an adult in good health. The rearrangement uses TRBV3-1 (or the pseudogene TRBV3-2) and TRBJ1-6; D might be TRBD1 (5 bases). The CDR3 region has the DNA TGTGCCAGCAGCTTCCGGGGGGATAATTCACCCCTCCACTTT. Protein product: CASSFRGDNSPLHF.